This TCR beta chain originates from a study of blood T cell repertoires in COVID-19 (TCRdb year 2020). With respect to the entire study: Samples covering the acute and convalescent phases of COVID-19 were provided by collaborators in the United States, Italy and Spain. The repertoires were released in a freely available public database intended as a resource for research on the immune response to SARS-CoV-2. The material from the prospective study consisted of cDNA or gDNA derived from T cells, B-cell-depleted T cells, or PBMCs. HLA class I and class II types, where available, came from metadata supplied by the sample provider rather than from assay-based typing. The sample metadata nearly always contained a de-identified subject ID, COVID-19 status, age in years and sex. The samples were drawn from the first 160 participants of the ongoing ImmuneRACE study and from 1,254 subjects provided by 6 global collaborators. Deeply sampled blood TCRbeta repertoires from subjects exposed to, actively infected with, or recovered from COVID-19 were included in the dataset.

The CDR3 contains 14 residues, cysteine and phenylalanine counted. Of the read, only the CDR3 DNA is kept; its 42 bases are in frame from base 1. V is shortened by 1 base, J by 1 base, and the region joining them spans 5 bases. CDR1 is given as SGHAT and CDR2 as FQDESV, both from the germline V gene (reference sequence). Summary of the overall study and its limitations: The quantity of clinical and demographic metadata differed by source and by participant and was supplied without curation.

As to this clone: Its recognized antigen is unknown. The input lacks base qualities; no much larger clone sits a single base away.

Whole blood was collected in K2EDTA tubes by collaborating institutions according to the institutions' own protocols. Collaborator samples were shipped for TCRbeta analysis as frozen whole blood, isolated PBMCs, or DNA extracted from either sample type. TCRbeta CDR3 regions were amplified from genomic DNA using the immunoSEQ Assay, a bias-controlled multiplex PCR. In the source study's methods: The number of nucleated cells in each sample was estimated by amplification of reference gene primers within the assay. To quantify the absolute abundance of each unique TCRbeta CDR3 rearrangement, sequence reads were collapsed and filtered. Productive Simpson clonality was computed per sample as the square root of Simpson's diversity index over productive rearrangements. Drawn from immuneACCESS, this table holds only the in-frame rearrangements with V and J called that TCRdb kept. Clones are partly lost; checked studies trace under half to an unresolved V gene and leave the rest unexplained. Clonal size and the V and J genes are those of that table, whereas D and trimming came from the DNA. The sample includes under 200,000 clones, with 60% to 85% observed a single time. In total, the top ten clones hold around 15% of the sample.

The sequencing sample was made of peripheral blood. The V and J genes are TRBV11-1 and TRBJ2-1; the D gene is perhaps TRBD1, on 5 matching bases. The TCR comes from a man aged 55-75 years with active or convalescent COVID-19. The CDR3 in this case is CASSLEGSYNEQFF. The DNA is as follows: TGTGCCAGCAGCTTAGAGGGGTCCTACAATGAGCAGTTCTTC.